This T cell receptor (beta chain) was sequenced during a study of cytomegalovirus exposure and HLA in healthy donors. Losses at the gene ends were 8 bases for V and 9 bases for J; bases not matched to a gene: 9. Germline V gene data show CDR1 as LNHDA and CDR2 as SQIVND (reference sequence). This CDR3 is built from 14 residues. Notes on the study in general: Being productive about 87% or about 30% of the time was typical of most TCR beta V segments in an earlier analysis. Rare sequences made up most TCRs, while some public TCRs were found in many donors. Analysis was performed later, and it showed HLA-associated TCR beta chains to be more clonally expanded than equally common others.

Use of 60 Vbeta and 13 Jbeta primers characterized the PCR. In the source study's methods: Counted up in a later analysis, unique TCR beta chains came to about 83 million, with 9.5 million to 13 million shared. The data were produced by immunoSEQ multiplex PCR, yet TCRdb's version contains in-frame clones alone and is incomplete. Clone size and V and J calls were adopted from that table, with D and trimming inferred from the DNA. This table has under 200,000 clones, 77% appearing once. This clone was counted between two and nine times. As yet, its antigen is unknown. Source material: PBMCs. The sequence was obtained from a woman aged 40-49 years in good health and CMV-seropositive. The chain carries TRBV19 and TRBJ2-1; 11 bases fit TRBD2. CDR3 sequence: CASARLAGWVEQFF. The DNA for the CDR3 is TGTGCCAGTGCCAGACTAGCGGGATGGGTTGAGCAGTTCTTC.